A selection of T cell receptor beta chains follows, all from one sample in a study of blood T cell repertoires in COVID-19. Produced via immunoSEQ multiplex PCR; TCRdb's table is partial and in-frame only. The sample consists of around 250,000 clones, over 70% of them appearing once. The source material was peripheral blood. Source of these receptors: a man between 40 and 49 years old with active or convalescent COVID-19. Both conserved end residues are part of each CDR3. D genes are given only for firm matches. Rows give clone size only sometimes, using once, few, many, or a class for an expanded clone.

J gene	D gene	clone size	V gene	CDR3 DNA	CDR3 protein
TRBJ1-6	.	.	TRBV7-9	TGTGCCAGCAGCTTGACCGCGGACTACTCACCCCTCCACTTT	CASSLTADYSPLHF
TRBJ1-2	TRBD1	.	TRBV5-5	TGTGCCAGCAGCTTGGCTCCTGGACAGGGATCCTATGGCTACACCTTC	CASSLAPGQGSYGYTF
TRBJ2-1	.	.	TRBV5-1	TGCGCCAGCAGCTTGCCAAGGACTGGTTACAATGAGCAGTTCTTC	CASSLPRTGYNEQFF
TRBJ2-1	TRBD2	.	TRBV4-1	TGCGCCAGCAGCCAAGAAAGAACGCGGGAGTCCTACAATGAGCAGTTCTTC	CASSQERTRESYNEQFF
TRBJ1-1	.	.	TRBV21-1	TGTGCCAGCAGCAAAGGAAGGACAGGAATCGACTCCAAAACTGAAGCTTTCTTT	CASSKGRTGIDSKTEAFF
TRBJ1-5	TRBD1	few	TRBV27	TGTGCCAGCAGTTTAACGGGACAGGGGGCTCAGCCCCAGCATTTT	CASSLTGQGAQPQHF
TRBJ2-1	TRBD2	.	TRBV4-3	TGCGCCAGCAGCCAAGATCGTACTAGCGGGGGGTACAATGAGCAGTTCTTC	CASSQDRTSGGYNEQFF
TRBJ1-5	.	.	TRBV10-3	TGTGCCATCAGTGACTATCAGGCAATGGGTAGCAATCAGCCCCAGCATTTT	CAISDYQAMGSNQPQHF
TRBJ2-1	.	.	TRBV2	TGTGCCAGCAGTGAGGTCAGGGCGGATGAGCAGTTCTTC	CASSEVRADEQFF
TRBJ2-3	.	.	TRBV6-2/TRBV6-3	TGTGCCAGCAGTTATGGGGGCCGGCTCCGCGGCACAGATACGCAGTATTTT	CASSYGGRLRGTDTQYF
TRBJ2-7	TRBD1	once	TRBV13	TGTGCCAGCAGCTTCCTCGGGACAGGGACCTACGAGCAGTACTTC	CASSFLGTGTYEQYF
TRBJ1-2	.	.	TRBV19	TGTGCCAGTAGCGGAGGGGCAGCCCCAAACTATGGCTACACCTTC	CASSGGAAPNYGYTF
TRBJ2-3	.	.	TRBV5-1	TGCGCCAGCAACGGGGACTCCCGGGATACGCAGTATTTT	CASNGDSRDTQYF
TRBJ1-5	TRBD1	.	TRBV6-6	TGTGCCAGCAGTGACAGGGATTCGAGCAATCAGCCCCAGCATTTT	CASSDRDSSNQPQHF
TRBJ1-2	TRBD1	.	TRBV6-5	TGTGCCAGCAAAACAGGGGCCAACTATGGCTACACCTTC	CASKTGANYGYTF
TRBJ2-5	.	few	TRBV19	TGTGCCTCTGGAGGAGGGCGGGCCCAAGAGACCCAGTACTTC	CASGGGRAQETQYF
TRBJ2-5	.	.	TRBV6-5	TGTGCCAGCATGGATTTCAGGGAGACCCAGTACTTC	CASMDFRETQYF
TRBJ1-5	TRBD1	.	TRBV3-1/TRBV3-2	TGTGCCAGCAGCCATGACGGGACAGGCGAAGAGCCCCAGCATTTT	CASSHDGTGEEPQHF
TRBJ2-1	TRBD2	.	TRBV7-9	TGTGCCAGCAGCTTAGATATAGCGGGGGGGTATGGTGAGCAGTTCTTC	CASSLDIAGGYGEQFF
TRBJ2-7	TRBD1	.	TRBV6-1	TGTGCCAGCAGTGAAGAGGGACAGGGAATTTTGTACGAGCAGTACTTC	CASSEEGQGILYEQYF
TRBJ1-1	.	.	TRBV19	TGTGCCACGGCGACAGCTTCTGACACTGAAGCTTTCTTT	CATATASDTEAFF
TRBJ2-3	TRBD1	.	TRBV6-5	TGTGCCAGCAGTTACTCCGGACAGGGAGGCACAGATACGCAGTATTTT	CASSYSGQGGTDTQYF
TRBJ2-4	.	.	TRBV5-8	TGTGCCAGCAGCCACAAAAACATTCAGTACTTC	CASSHKNIQYF
TRBJ2-7	TRBD2	.	TRBV3-1/TRBV3-2	TGTGCCAGCAGCCAACAAGCGGGACTAGGCTACGAGCAGTACTTC	CASSQQAGLGYEQYF
TRBJ1-3	.	few	TRBV25-1	TGTGCCAGCAGTGAGTCCACAAGCTCTGGAAACACCATATATTTT	CASSESTSSGNTIYF
TRBJ1-2	.	.	TRBV7-9	TGTGCCAGCAGTCAAAATGGGGCCAGGGGAGTTTCGGGTGGCTACACCTTC	CASSQNGARGVSGGYTF
TRBJ1-1	TRBD1	.	TRBV11-3	TGTGCCAGCAGACACGGGACAGGCACTGAAGCTTTCTTT	CASRHGTGTEAFF
TRBJ1-2	.	.	TRBV24-1	TGTGCCACCAGAAACGCCGGGGAGGGCTACACCTTC	CATRNAGEGYTF
TRBJ1-2	.	.	TRBV27	TGTGCCAGCGGTACGCAGGGGCTTTTCAACTATGGCTACACCTTC	CASGTQGLFNYGYTF
TRBJ2-2	TRBD1	.	TRBV24-1	TGTGCCACCAGTGATAGAGGGACAGTGCCGAACACCGGGGAGCTGTTTTTT	CATSDRGTVPNTGELFF
TRBJ1-2	.	.	TRBV5-1	TGCGCCAGCAGCCAAGGGGGTCGGGACTATGGCTACACCTTC	CASSQGGRDYGYTF
TRBJ1-2	TRBD1	.	TRBV7-2	TGTGCCAGCAGCTTAGTGGGGACAGGATTTGCCTATGGCTACACCTTC	CASSLVGTGFAYGYTF
TRBJ2-7	.	.	TRBV6-5	TGTGCCAGCAGTTACGGGGGGGCGGACTACGAGCAGTACTTC	CASSYGGADYEQYF
TRBJ1-1	.	.	TRBV7-2	TGTGCCAGCAGCTTAGGCAGGGGAACGCGCACTGAAGCTTTCTTT	CASSLGRGTRTEAFF
TRBJ1-2	.	once	TRBV25-1	TGTGCCAGCAATGGGGTCCGAGGGGGCTACACCTTC	CASNGVRGGYTF
TRBJ1-5	.	.	TRBV2	TGTGCCAGCATAGGGGAAGGACACCTCAATCAGCCCCAGCATTTT	CASIGEGHLNQPQHF
TRBJ2-1	TRBD1	.	TRBV10-3	TGTGCCATCAAGGGGACAGGGTGGGGTGAGCAGTTCTTC	CAIKGTGWGEQFF
TRBJ1-6	TRBD1	.	TRBV6-6	TGTGCCAGCAGTCGGGGACAGGGGGTTTGGTCACCCCTCCACTTT	CASSRGQGVWSPLHF
TRBJ2-4	.	.	TRBV7-9	TGTGCCAGCAGCCGCGAGGGAGGAGTATTAAACATTCAGTACTTC	CASSREGGVLNIQYF
TRBJ1-2	.	.	TRBV4-1	TGCGCCAGCAGCCAAGATTCGGGGGGACATGGCTACACCTTC	CASSQDSGGHGYTF
TRBJ1-4	.	.	TRBV14	TGTGCCAGCAGCCAAGGTTTAGGGGTTCAGCTTGGTGAAAAACTGTTTTTT	CASSQGLGVQLGEKLFF
TRBJ2-7	TRBD1	.	TRBV9	TGTGCCAGCAGCGCAGGGACAGGGGGCTACGAGCAGTACTTC	CASSAGTGGYEQYF
TRBJ2-7	.	.	TRBV11-1	TGTGCCAGCAGCTCAGCCTACGAGCAGTACTTC	CASSSAYEQYF
TRBJ1-3	.	.	TRBV29-1	TGCAGCGTTGAAGCTCTCGAGTCTGGAAACACCATATATTTT	CSVEALESGNTIYF